This T cell receptor beta chain was sequenced for a study of T cell changes during pregnancy in multiple sclerosis. This CDR3 is built from 15 residues. Germline values: CDR1 SEHNR, CDR2 FQNEAQ (reference sequence). V shed 1 base and J shed 6 bases, with 15 bases lying between them. Repertoires were generated with immunoSEQ multiplex PCR, while TCRdb's copy carries only in-frame clones and drops some. The table has 70,000 to 80,000 clones, approximately 91% seen once. Sequenced material: peripheral blood, taken before pregnancy. The receptor comes from a female donor with multiple sclerosis, enrolled in a pregnancy study. The genes are TRBV7-9 and TRBJ1-1; unclear D gene. CDR3 amino acids: CASSLEGWAGPEAFF. CDR3 in DNA: TGTGCCAGCAGCTTAGAAGGTTGGGCAGGCCCTGAAGCTTTCTTT.